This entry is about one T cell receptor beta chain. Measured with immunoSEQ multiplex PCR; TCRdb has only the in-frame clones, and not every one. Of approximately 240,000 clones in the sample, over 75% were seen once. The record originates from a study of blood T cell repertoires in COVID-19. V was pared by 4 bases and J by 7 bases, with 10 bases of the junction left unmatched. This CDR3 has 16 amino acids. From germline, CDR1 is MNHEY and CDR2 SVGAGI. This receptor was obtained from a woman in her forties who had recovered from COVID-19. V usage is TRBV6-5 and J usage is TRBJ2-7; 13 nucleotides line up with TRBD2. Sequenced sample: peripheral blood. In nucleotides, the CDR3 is TGTGCCAGCAGTTCCGCCGGGACTAGCGGGATTAAGGAGCAGTACTTC. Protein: CASSSAGTSGIKEQYF.